The 8 T cell receptor beta chains listed next were all sequenced from one sample in a study of T cells in Graves' hyperthyroidism and ophthalmopathy. RNA transcripts yielded amplified TCR beta CDR3 regions. HTBI primers were used for first-round RT-PCR of the TCR CDR3. A single record per CDR3 protein comes from TCRdb applying MiXCR to the multiplex PCR reads. The data hold fewer than 400,000 distinct CDR3 sequences, with around 25% observed a single time. Sequences were obtained from blood. The receptors were gathered from a man over 45 with Graves' hyperthyroidism.

The V and J genes are TRBV2 and TRBJ1-6; D may be TRBD1 (5 bases). The CDR3 runs 15 residues. Germline V lookup: CDR1 SNHLY, CDR2 FYNNEI. V was cut by 4 bases and J by 10 bases, with 17 bases left in between. The CDR3 nucleotides read TGTGCCAGCAGTGGCGGGGCGGCGGATTTGTCACCCCTCCACTTT. This gives the protein CASSGGAADLSPLHF.

This clonotype was counted only a few times. The CDR3 loop is CASSVPAGGPSGGELFF. In nucleotides, the CDR3 is TGTGCCAGCAGCGTACCCGCGGGAGGGCCCTCTGGCGGGGAGCTGTTTTTT. This chain links TRBV9 with TRBJ2-2; TRBD2 matches at 9 bases. Germline-derived CDR1 and CDR2 are SGDLS and YYNGEE. The CDR3 is 17 residues long. Losses at the gene ends were 1 base for V and 7 bases for J; bases not matched to a gene: 11.

The chain links TRBV15 to TRBJ1-1; D is ambiguous. The CDR3 contains 13 residues. CDR1 LNHNV and CDR2 YYDKDF come from the germline V gene (reference sequence). The V gene lost 4 bases and the J gene lost 6 bases, with 12 bases spanning the gap. CDR3 sequence: CATSTGRLAEAFF. CDR3 in DNA: TGTGCCACCAGCACTGGGCGCTTAGCTGAAGCTTTCTTT.

This clonotype was picked up a small number of times. V and J are TRBV5-1 and TRBJ1-1; D possibly corresponds to TRBD1 (5 bases). Trimming shortened V by 4 bases and J by 0 bases, and 13 bases separated the two germline ends. CDR3 length: 15 residues. Germline V CDR1 and CDR2: SGHRS, YFSETQ. CDR3 sequence (DNA): TGCGCCAGCAGCCGGGGGGGTCTAATGAACACTGAAGCTTTCTTT. Translating gives CASSRGGLMNTEAFF.

CDR3 amino acids: CASVMTGGLYAGELFF. CDR3 nucleotides: TGTGCCAGCGTAATGACAGGGGGCTTATATGCCGGGGAGCTGTTTTTT. The rearrangement joins TRBV6-1 to TRBJ2-2, with TRBD1 identical over 10 bases. The trim removed 8 bases at V and 6 bases at J, leaving 12 bases unmatched. Germline V gives CDR1 MNHNS, CDR2 SASEGT. This CDR3 spans 16 amino acids.

This clonotype showed up just a few times. The chain is built from TRBV2 and TRBJ2-7, with D perhaps given as TRBD1 or TRBD2 (7 bases each). Looked up from germline, CDR1 is SNHLY and CDR2 is FYNNEI. CDR3 length: 15 amino acids. The germline V and J ends were trimmed by 7 bases and 1 base, with 17 bases remaining between them. The CDR3 region has the DNA TGTGCCAGCAAAGGGGGTCAGGGGGGGTCCTACGAGCAGTACTTC. This sequence encodes CASKGGQGGSYEQYF.

This chain links TRBV6-2 or TRBV6-3 with TRBJ1-5; tentatively, D is TRBD1 (6 bases). Germline V lookup: CDR1 MNHEY, CDR2 SVGEGT. V was cut by 7 bases and J by 7 bases, with 20 bases left in between. The CDR3 is 15 amino acids. CDR3 residues: CASNPPGGRGQPQHF. The CDR3, as DNA: TGTGCCAGCAACCCACCCGGGGGCAGGGGACAGCCCCAGCATTTT.

This clonotype came up many times. This chain links TRBV2 with TRBJ2-1; possibly TRBD1 for D (5 bases). V gave up 6 bases and J gave up 5 bases, with 11 bases separating them. There are 13 residues in the CDR3. Per the germline V gene, CDR1 is SNHLY and CDR2 is FYNNEI. The CDR3 loop reads CASSHDRHNEQFF. CDR3 DNA: TGTGCCAGCAGCCACGACAGACACAATGAGCAGTTCTTC.